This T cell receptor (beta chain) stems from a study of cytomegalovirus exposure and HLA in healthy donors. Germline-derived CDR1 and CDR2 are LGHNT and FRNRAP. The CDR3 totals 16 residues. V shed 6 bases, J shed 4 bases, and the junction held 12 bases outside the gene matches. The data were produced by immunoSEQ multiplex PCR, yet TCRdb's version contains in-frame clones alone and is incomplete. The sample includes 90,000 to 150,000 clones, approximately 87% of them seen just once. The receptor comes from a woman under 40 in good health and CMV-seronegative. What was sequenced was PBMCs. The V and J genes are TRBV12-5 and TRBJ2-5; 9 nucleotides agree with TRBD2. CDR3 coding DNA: TGTGCTAGTGGACTTGCGGGGGGGCCCGTGCGAGAGACCCAGTACTTC. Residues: CASGLAGGPVRETQYF.